A single sample gave rise to the 29 T cell receptor beta chains below, sequenced in a study of regulatory T cells in long-lasting Graves disease. Time point noted: newly diagnosed GD, antithyroid drugs for less than 3 months. The TCR library used RNA extracted from PBMCs. CDR3 regions were amplified by Arm-PCR using iRepertoire HTBI primers to build TCR beta libraries. TCRdb redid the calling of the multiplex PCR reads with MiXCR, one entry per CDR3 protein. The sample holds a few hundred thousand distinct CDR3 sequences, 12% seen once. The sample was also reused in another study, on T cells in Graves' hyperthyroidism and ophthalmopathy.

The sequencing here drew on peripheral blood mononuclear cells (PBMCs), taken at new diagnosis, from a patient treated with antithyroid drugs. Source of these receptors: a woman younger than 30 with Graves disease.

This clonotype was seen ten or more times. The chain recombines TRBV20-1 with TRBJ2-1; a weak D match, TRBD1 (5 bases). Germline V gene data show CDR1 as DFQATT and CDR2 as SNEGSKA (reference sequence). Trimming removed 6 bases from V and 1 base from J, with 16 bases in between. The CDR3 has 15 residues. Here the CDR3 reads CSAGPGPSSYNEQFF. The CDR3 nucleotides are TGCAGTGCGGGCCCAGGGCCCTCGTCCTACAATGAGCAGTTCTTC.

This clonotype has at least ten counts. The rearrangement links TRBV29-1 to TRBJ2-5; TRBD2 agrees at 11 bases. The CDR3 sequence is 16 residues long. Germline loops: CDR1 SQVTM, CDR2 ANQGSEA. Germline trimming cut 0 bases from V and 2 bases from J; bases unmatched to any gene: 5. The CDR3 protein is CSVEDRLAGGQETQYF. The CDR3 DNA is TGCAGCGTTGAAGATCGTCTAGCGGGGGGTCAAGAGACCCAGTACTTC.

The chain has TRBV6-2 or TRBV6-3 and TRBJ1-3; D is possibly TRBD1 (6 bases). CDR1 and CDR2 from the germline V gene are MNHEY and SVGEGT. The CDR3 length is 14 residues. Trimming left V 6 bases short and J 4 bases short, with 13 bases between. In DNA form, the CDR3 reads TGTGCCAGCAGCATAACAGGGACGGGAAACACCATATATTTT. It specifies CASSITGTGNTIYF.

V and J are TRBV4-1 and TRBJ1-3, with 10 bases fitting TRBD1. The trim removed 5 bases at V and 3 bases at J, leaving 7 bases unmatched. Germline-derived CDR1 and CDR2 are MGHRA and YSYEKL. The CDR3 is 16 residues long. CDR3 nucleotide sequence: TGCGCCAGCAGCAGACAGGGGGCGATTTTTGGAAACACCATATATTTT. This sequence encodes CASSRQGAIFGNTIYF.

The chain employs TRBV6-4 and TRBJ2-1; the D gene is possibly TRBD2 (5 bases). The CDR3 spans 15 residues. With 2 bases removed from V and 7 bases from J, the gap between germline ends came to 15 bases. Germline CDR1 and CDR2: MRHNA and SNTAGT. CDR3 DNA sequence: TGTGCCAGCAGTGACGAGGGTAGGGTAGGGAATGAGCAGTTCTTC. It specifies CASSDEGRVGNEQFF.

This clonotype was counted ten times or more. The chain combines TRBV11-2 with TRBJ2-7, with 7 bases lining up with TRBD1. V dropped 10 bases and J dropped 5; count of bases not matched to a gene: 8. CDR1 and CDR2 from the germline V gene are SGHAT and FQNNGV. The CDR3 contains 12 residues. CDR3 residues: CATGQRRHEQYV. CDR3 DNA: TGTGCCACGGGACAGCGAAGGCACGAGCAGTACGTC.

This clonotype was seen many times. Since a much larger clone is just one base distant, this may be a read error. Because the CDR3's place on the DNA is in doubt, the DNA is left out and the CDR3 is given as listed by TCRdb. The chain joins TRBV6-5 to TRBJ2-1; the D call in the table, TRBD1, was not verified against the DNA. The CDR3 adds up to 14 amino acids, both ends counted. Germline V gene lookup returns CDR1 MNHEY and CDR2 SVGAGI. The CDR3: CASSSSPEGDGQFF.

Ten or more counts support this clonotype. The chain carries TRBV27 and TRBJ1-2; 7 bases fit TRBD1. The CDR3 contains 20 residues. The germline CDR1 and CDR2 sequences are MNHEY and SMNVEV (reference sequence). V lost 4 bases and J lost 5; bases outside the gene matches: 25. CDR3 in amino acids: CASSSYRDSYRLSRAYGYTF. DNA for the CDR3: TGTGCCAGCAGTTCGTACCGGGACAGCTACCGACTTTCCCGCGCATATGGCTACACCTTC.

At least ten counts were recorded for this clonotype. The V call is TRBV20-1, the J call TRBJ2-1; possible D gene TRBD2, 5 bases. There are 14 residues in the CDR3. Deletions cut 0 bases from V and 2 bases from J, with 8 bases between. Germline CDR1 DFQATT, CDR2 SNEGSKA (reference sequence). The CDR3: CSARDSGTYNEQFF. As DNA, the CDR3 is TGCAGTGCTAGAGACAGCGGAACCTACAATGAGCAGTTCTTC.

This chain links TRBV24-1 with TRBJ2-1; 8 nucleotides line up with TRBD2. The junction had 8 bases not matched to a gene; V was cut back by 2 bases and J by 6 bases. Germline CDR1 is KGHDR and CDR2 is SFDVKD. The CDR3 length is 16 residues. The chain's CDR3 is CATSDWRGVTVNEQFF. Here the CDR3 DNA reads TGTGCCACCAGTGATTGGCGGGGGGTCACAGTCAATGAGCAGTTCTTC.

The rearrangement joins TRBV9 to TRBJ2-1, with D perhaps TRBD2 (5 bases). Per the germline V gene, CDR1 is SGDLS and CDR2 is YYNGEE. Deletions cut 2 bases from V and 9 bases from J, with 9 bases between. This CDR3 has 12 amino acids. In DNA, the CDR3 is TGTGCCAGCAGCGTGGACGAGGGTGAGCAGTTCTTC. Protein sequence: CASSVDEGEQFF.

This clonotype was recorded a few times. The rearrangement joins TRBV7-9 to TRBJ1-4; TRBD1 agrees at 10 bases. Germline V lookup: CDR1 SEHNR, CDR2 FQNEAQ (reference sequence). Trimming removed 7 bases from V and 4 bases from J; junction bases left unmatched: 3. The CDR3 spans 14 residues. CDR3 nucleotides: TGTGCCAGCACCGGGGACAGGGGTAATGAAAAACTGTTTTTT. Translating gives CASTGDRGNEKLFF.

This clonotype has a count of ten or more. The rearrangement joins TRBV24-1 to TRBJ2-1, with D tentatively TRBD1 or TRBD2 (5 bases each). The germline V and J ends were trimmed by 6 bases and 3 bases, with 14 bases remaining between them. Germline CDR1 KGHDR, CDR2 SFDVKD. This CDR3 comprises 15 residues. This chain's CDR3 is CATSLGRGLYNEQFF. In DNA, the CDR3 is TGTGCCACCAGTTTGGGTCGGGGCCTCTACAATGAGCAGTTCTTC.

The table lists this clonotype with many counts. The gene calls are TRBV25-1 and TRBJ2-5; D may be TRBD2 (6 bases). Trimming left V 0 bases short and J 11 bases short, with 13 bases between. The germline V gene has CDR1 MGHDK and CDR2 SYGVNS. The CDR3 covers 13 residues. This CDR3 is CASSEYIGREQYF. CDR3 sequence (DNA): TGTGCCAGCAGTGAATATATCGGGAGAGAGCAGTACTTC.

In this sample, this clonotype turned up a few times. The chain couples TRBV18 to TRBJ1-4, with D hard to call. The V end was cut by 2 bases, the J end by 2 bases, with 9 bases between. Germline V lookup: CDR1 KGHSH, CDR2 LQKENI. This CDR3 is 15 amino acids long. CDR3 sequence: CASSPGYKTNEKLFF. DNA for the CDR3: TGTGCCAGCTCACCAGGGTATAAGACTAATGAAAAACTGTTTTTT.

This clonotype was recorded at least ten times. The chain has TRBV15 and TRBJ2-3; D is unresolved. V lost 1 base to trimming and J lost 3 bases, with 5 bases between them. The CDR3 has 13 residues. Germline V gene data show CDR1 as LNHNV and CDR2 as YYDKDF (reference sequence). CDR3 DNA sequence: TGTGCCACCAGCAGAGTTGTAACAGATACGCAGTATTTT. The encoded protein is CATSRVVTDTQYF.

This clonotype was found a few times. Written as DNA, the CDR3 is TGTGCCAGCAGCTTAATTACTAGCGTCCGGGAGACCCAGTACTTC. Amino acid sequence: CASSLITSVRETQYF. This chain joins TRBV7-2 and TRBJ2-5; 7 nucleotides agree with TRBD2. Trimming took 2 bases from V and 5 from J; bases not matched to a gene: 8. CDR3 size: 15 residues. Germline CDR1 and CDR2: SGHTA and FQGNSA.

This clonotype was counted many times. The rearrangement uses TRBV12-3 or TRBV12-4 and TRBJ2-3; TRBD2 matches at 7 bases. The CDR3 extends over 20 amino acids. V shed 6 bases, J shed 2 bases, and the junction held 23 bases outside the gene matches. The CDR3: CASSLFKGLVRGSATDTQYF. The CDR3 coding sequence is TGTGCCAGCAGCCTCTTTAAAGGTCTGGTGCGGGGGTCTGCCACAGATACGCAGTATTTT.

The rearrangement uses TRBV20-1 and TRBJ2-3; D is undetermined. V lost 6 bases and J 1 base, leaving 20 bases between the germline ends. The CDR3 contains 16 residues. Germline V CDR1 and CDR2: DFQATT, SNEGSKA (reference sequence). The CDR3 bases are TGCAGTGCCACTCCACTTGGAGTCACTCGCACAGATACGCAGTATTTT. Translation gives CSATPLGVTRTDTQYF.

Many counts were recorded for this clonotype. The gene calls are TRBV20-1 and TRBJ2-1; maybe TRBD2 (5 bases). Germline lookup yields CDR1 DFQATT and CDR2 SNEGSKA (reference sequence). The CDR3 has 12 amino acids. The chain's CDR3 is CSAGSYRDEQFF. As DNA, the CDR3 is TGCAGCGCGGGTAGTTATCGAGATGAGCAGTTCTTC.

This clonotype appeared a few times. This sequence joins TRBV27 and TRBJ2-3; tentative D call: TRBD2 (6 bases). This CDR3 spans 14 amino acids. Germline-derived CDR1 and CDR2 are MNHEY and SMNVEV (reference sequence). Trimming stripped 0 bases from V and 9 bases from J, with 13 bases between. CDR3 DNA: TGTGCCAGCAGTTTATCCCGGGACTTATGGACGCAGTATTTT. It yields the protein CASSLSRDLWTQYF.

In regard to this clonotype: One end of the junction varies from germline; a read error may be responsible. The chain is built from TRBV11-2 and TRBJ2-1; weak D call: TRBD2 (5 bases). CDR3 length equals 16 residues. Germline-derived CDR1 and CDR2 are SGHAT and FQNNGV. The CDR3 loop reads CASSLGPPDYQDEQLF. The CDR3 nucleotides are TGTGCCAGCAGCTTAGGTCCCCCCGACTATCAGGATGAGCAGCTCTTC.

The table lists this clonotype with many counts. The V and J genes are TRBV28 and TRBJ2-1; 15 nucleotides match TRBD2. The CDR3 has 16 residues. J gave up 6 bases and V 5 bases, and 5 bases lay outside the gene matches. Germline CDR1 and CDR2: MDHEN and SYDVKM. The CDR3 here is CASSLRTSGRANEQFF. CDR3 DNA sequence: TGTGCCAGCAGTCTCCGGACTAGCGGGAGGGCCAATGAGCAGTTCTTC. Based on the CDR3 plus reference TRBV28 and TRBJ2-1, the full variable domain is DVKVTQSSRYLVKRTGEKVFLECVQDMDHENMFWYRQDPGLGLRLIYFSYDVKMKEKGDIPEGYSVSREKKERFSLILESASTNQTSMYLCASSLRTSGRANEQFFGPGTRLTVL.

This clonotype appeared many times. The chain carries TRBV27 and TRBJ1-2; D is perhaps TRBD1 (5 bases). Germline CDR1 MNHEY, CDR2 SMNVEV (reference sequence). V was shortened by 5 bases and J by 6 bases, with 16 bases between the two germline ends. There are 14 residues in the CDR3. The CDR3 bases are TGTGCCAGCAGTCCCCTCGGGGGGGAGGATGGCTACACCTTC. Protein: CASSPLGGEDGYTF.

There are many counts of this clonotype. The J gene is TRBJ1-5, the V gene TRBV28; TRBD1 might be the D (5 bases). Trimming shortened V by 7 bases and J by 2 bases, and 18 bases separated the two germline ends. The CDR3 is 16 amino acids. The germline V gene encodes CDR1 MDHEN and CDR2 SYDVKM. This CDR3 reads CASTPGDSYGNQPQHF. The CDR3 bases are TGTGCCAGCACTCCCGGAGACAGTTACGGCAATCAGCCCCAGCATTTT. The full variable domain, rest sourced from reference TRBV28 and TRBJ1-5, is DVKVTQSSRYLVKRTGEKVFLECVQDMDHENMFWYRQDPGLGLRLIYFSYDVKMKEKGDIPEGYSVSREKKERFSLILESASTNQTSMYLCASTPGDSYGNQPQHFGDGTRLSIL.

This chain links TRBV10-3 with TRBJ2-2, with 8 nucleotides matching TRBD2. With V trimmed by 10 bases and J by 7 bases, 11 bases remained unmatched. This CDR3 has 14 residues. Germline V gene lookup returns CDR1 ENHRY and CDR2 SYGVKD. The CDR3 DNA is TGTGCCACCTTAGCGGGACGAGACAGCGGGGAGCTGTTTTTT. The encoded protein is CATLAGRDSGELFF.

In this sample, this clonotype turned up many times. CDR3 nucleotide sequence: TGTGCCAGCACCCCCGGGACTAGCAAAAACATTCAGTACTTC. Protein: CASTPGTSKNIQYF. The V call is TRBV28, the J call TRBJ2-4; TRBD2 matches at 8 bases. The CDR3 covers 14 residues. Germline V gene lookup returns CDR1 MDHEN and CDR2 SYDVKM. Trimming took 7 bases from V and 3 from J; bases not matched to a gene: 5.

Ten or more counts support this clonotype. The chain has TRBV4-2 and TRBJ1-2; D is ambiguous. The CDR3 consists of 12 residues. Germline V gene data show CDR1 as LGHNA and CDR2 as YNFKEQ. V was trimmed by 0 bases and J by 10 bases, leaving 9 bases between them. CDR3 nucleotides: TGTGCCAGCAGCCAAGATACCGGGGACTACACCTTC. It is translated as CASSQDTGDYTF.

This clonotype was counted between two and nine times. This rearrangement joins TRBV12-5 to TRBJ2-3; the D is unclear. This CDR3 is built from 15 residues. From germline, CDR1 is LGHNT and CDR2 FRNRAP. Trimming pared 2 bases from V and 2 bases from J, leaving 11 bases between. Here the CDR3 DNA reads TGTGCTAGTGGTTTGAAACTCCTAGACACAGATACGCAGTATTTT. It codes for CASGLKLLDTDTQYF.